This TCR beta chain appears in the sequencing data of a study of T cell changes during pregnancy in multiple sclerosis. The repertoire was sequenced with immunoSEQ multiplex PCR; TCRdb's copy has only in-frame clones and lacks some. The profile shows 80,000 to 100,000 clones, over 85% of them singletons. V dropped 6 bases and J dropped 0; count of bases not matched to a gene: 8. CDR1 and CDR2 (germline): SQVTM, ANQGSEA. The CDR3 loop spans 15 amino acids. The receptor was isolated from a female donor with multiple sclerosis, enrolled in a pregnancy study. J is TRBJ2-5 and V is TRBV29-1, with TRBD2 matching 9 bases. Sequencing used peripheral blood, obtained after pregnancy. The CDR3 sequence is CSVDGLARDQETQYF. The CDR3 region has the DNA TGCAGCGTCGACGGACTAGCGAGGGACCAAGAGACCCAGTACTTC.